One and the same sample provided the 27 T cell receptor beta chains below, sequenced in a study of cytomegalovirus exposure and HLA in healthy donors. PCR used 60 Vbeta primers and 13 Jbeta primers. Measured with immunoSEQ multiplex PCR; TCRdb has only the in-frame clones, and not every one. The sample yields about 110,000 clones, about three quarters seen once. Sample: PBMCs. The receptors come from an older woman in good health and CMV-seropositive.

The chain recombines TRBV4-1 with TRBJ2-1; 8 nucleotides match TRBD2. J lost 5 bases, V lost 1 base, and 7 bases had no gene match. The germline CDR1 and CDR2 sequences are MGHRA and YSYEKL. The CDR3 contains 16 residues. The CDR3 region is CASSQVGGRSHNEQFF. The DNA of the CDR3 is TGCGCCAGCAGCCAAGTTGGCGGGAGGTCCCACAATGAGCAGTTCTTC.

The chain uses TRBV2 and TRBJ2-7, with TRBD1 matching over 11 bases. The CDR3 spans 17 residues. Germline CDR1 reads SNHLY; CDR2 reads FYNNEI. V shed 6 bases and J 4 bases; nucleotides not matched to a gene: 14. CDR3 DNA: TGTGCCAGCAGGAGAACGAGGGACAGGGGGTCCACATACGAGCAGTACTTC. It translates to CASRRTRDRGSTYEQYF. Full variable domain (missing parts from reference TRBV2 and TRBJ2-7): EPEVTQTPSHQVTQMGQEVILRCVPISNHLYFYWYRQILGQKVEFLVSFYNNEISEKSEIFDDQFSVERPDGSNFTLKIRSTKLEDSAMYFCASRRTRDRGSTYEQYFGPGTRLTVT.

The chain couples TRBV6-5 to TRBJ1-2; no definite D call. CDR1 is MNHEY and CDR2 is SVGAGI in the germline V gene. The CDR3 extends over 15 amino acids. Between the trimmed V and J ends, which lost 0 bases and 1 base, there was a span of 9 bases. The CDR3 DNA follows: TGTGCCAGCAGTTACTCCCCCCCTAATAACTATGGCTACACCTTC. It codes for CASSYSPPNNYGYTF.

This clone was picked up one time. The germline gene is not matched at one end of the junction; a read error may be the cause. This rearrangement joins TRBV7-9 to TRBJ2-3, with D maybe TRBD1 (6 bases). Germline values: CDR1 SEHNR, CDR2 FQNEAQ (reference sequence). The CDR3 spans 17 residues. The CDR3 region is CAGSSAYRASSTDTQYF. The CDR3 nucleotides read TGTGCCGGCAGCTCCGCCTACAGGGCATCTAGCACAGATACGCAGTATTTT.

The rearrangement uses TRBV19 and TRBJ1-4; D ambiguous. The V end lost 6 bases, the J end lost 5 bases, and 13 bases lay between the germline ends. Germline CDR1 LNHDA, CDR2 SQIVND (reference sequence). The CDR3 is 14 amino acids. CDR3 sequence reads: CASRTQYQNEKLFF. The CDR3 DNA is TGTGCCAGTAGGACACAATACCAGAATGAAAAACTGTTTTTT.

This clone was seen only a few times. The chain couples TRBV4-1 to TRBJ2-1; the D gene is possibly TRBD2 (6 bases). The V gene's germline CDR1 is MGHRA and CDR2 YSYEKL. The V end was cut by 0 bases, the J end by 8 bases, with 17 bases between. The CDR3 is made up of 16 amino acids. The CDR3 coding sequence is TGCGCCAGCAGCCAAGATCCCCAGGCGGGATTGGATGAGCAGTTCTTC. As protein: CASSQDPQAGLDEQFF.

V is TRBV12-5 and J is TRBJ1-1; D gene ambiguous. V was shortened by 3 bases and J by 11 bases, with 13 bases between the two germline ends. The CDR3 runs to 12 residues. Germline V gene sequence: CDR1 LGHNT, CDR2 FRNRAP. The CDR3 loop is CASGFSILGAFF. In DNA, the CDR3 is TGTGCTAGTGGTTTTTCTATATTGGGCGCTTTCTTT.

V is TRBV6-1 and J is TRBJ2-1; 11 positions agree with TRBD2. Germline V gives CDR1 MNHNS, CDR2 SASEGT. V was clipped by 1 base and J by 5 bases; unmatched bases: 1. The CDR3 is made up of 15 amino acids. The CDR3 loop is CASSEVTSGNNEQFF. As DNA, the CDR3 is TGTGCCAGCAGTGAAGTGACTAGCGGGAACAATGAGCAGTTCTTC.

To note about this clone: One end of the junction varies from germline; a read error may be responsible. V is TRBV7-9 and J is TRBJ2-1; D is ambiguous. The CDR3 sequence is 11 residues long. Germline V gene data show CDR1 as SEHNR and CDR2 as FQNEAQ (reference sequence). CDR3 DNA sequence: TGTTCCAGCAGCCTCTACAATGAGCAGTTCTTC. It yields the protein CSSSLYNEQFF.

The CDR3 is CASSSQGYEQFF. As DNA, the CDR3 is TGTGCCAGCAGCTCACAGGGATATGAGCAGTTCTTC. The rearrangement joins TRBV7-6 to TRBJ2-1, with TRBD1 as a possible D gene (6 bases). Trimming shortened V by 4 bases and J by 8 bases, and 9 bases separated the two germline ends. The CDR3 covers 12 residues. Per the germline V gene, CDR1 is SGHVS and CDR2 is FNYEAQ.

The chain has TRBV11-2 and TRBJ1-1; maybe TRBD1 (5 bases). V lost 1 base to trimming and J lost 1 base, with 10 bases between them. The V gene's germline CDR1 is SGHAT and CDR2 FQNNGV. CDR3 length: 15 amino acids. CDR3 sequence reads: CASSLGSQGNTEAFF. Written as DNA, the CDR3 is TGTGCCAGCAGCTTAGGCTCTCAGGGGAACACTGAAGCTTTCTTT.

The chain joins TRBV6-1 to TRBJ2-7; 10 positions agree with TRBD1. V dropped 6 bases and J dropped 4; count of bases not matched to a gene: 9. CDR1 is MNHNS, CDR2 SASEGT, per germline. The CDR3 spans 15 residues. The CDR3 region is CASSREGTGVYEQYF. The CDR3 DNA reads as TGTGCCAGCAGCCGGGAAGGGACAGGGGTTTACGAGCAGTACTTC.

This chain links TRBV5-1 with TRBJ2-5; possible D gene TRBD1, 6 bases. CDR1 and CDR2 (germline): SGHRS, YFSETQ. V was pared by 0 bases and J by 1 base, with 7 bases between. The CDR3 consists of 14 residues. In DNA form, the CDR3 reads TGCGCCAGCAGCTTGGACAGGGCCCAAGAGACCCAGTACTTC. As protein: CASSLDRAQETQYF.

The chain is built from TRBV6-5 and TRBJ2-7; 8 positions match TRBD2. The CDR3 totals 15 residues. Germline CDR1 MNHEY, CDR2 SVGAGI. Trimming took 0 bases from V and 2 from J; bases not matched to a gene: 3. CDR3 loop: CASSYSSGSPYEQYF. As DNA, the CDR3 is TGTGCCAGCAGTTACTCGAGCGGGAGTCCCTACGAGCAGTACTTC.

This chain joins TRBV7-2 and TRBJ2-1; D possibly corresponds to TRBD2 (5 bases). The CDR3 length is 14 residues. Looked up from germline, CDR1 is SGHTA and CDR2 is FQGNSA. The V end was cut by 1 base, the J end by 1 base, with 5 bases between. The CDR3 loop reads CASSLGGSYNEQFF. CDR3 coding DNA: TGTGCCAGCAGCTTAGGCGGGTCCTACAATGAGCAGTTCTTC.

The CDR3 DNA follows: TGCGCCAGCAGCCAAGTGAGAGCGGGAGGGTCCAATGAGCAGTTCTTC. The encoded protein is CASSQVRAGGSNEQFF. This rearrangement joins TRBV4-1 to TRBJ2-1; TRBD2 agrees at 10 bases. CDR1 and CDR2 from the germline V gene are MGHRA and YSYEKL. J lost 6 bases, V lost 1 base, and 6 bases had no gene match. This CDR3 has 16 residues.

The chain recombines TRBV19 with TRBJ1-5; D call uncertain. The V and J ends lost 5 bases and 4 bases respectively, with 6 bases between them. Germline loops: CDR1 LNHDA, CDR2 SQIVND (reference sequence). This CDR3 spans 12 amino acids. The CDR3, as DNA: TGTGCCAGTAGTCCCTTTAATCAGCCCCAGCATTTT. As protein: CASSPFNQPQHF.

The genes are TRBV11-3 and TRBJ1-1; D uncertain. The CDR3 loop spans 13 amino acids. The germline V and J ends were trimmed by 2 bases and 1 base, with 5 bases remaining between them. Per germline, CDR1 SGHNT and CDR2 YENEEA. The CDR3 loop reads CASSLIQNTEAFF. For the CDR3, the DNA is TGTGCCAGCAGCTTAATCCAGAACACTGAAGCTTTCTTT.

This rearrangement joins TRBV2 to TRBJ1-1; 7 bases match TRBD1. The germline CDR1 and CDR2 sequences are SNHLY and FYNNEI. Trimming removed 6 bases from V and 4 bases from J; junction bases left unmatched: 11. CDR3 length equals 15 residues. The CDR3 is CASRDLRQGSTEAFF. The CDR3 DNA reads TGTGCCAGCAGGGACCTTAGACAGGGAAGCACTGAAGCTTTCTTT. The complete variable domain, with remaining parts taken from reference TRBV2 and TRBJ1-1, reads EPEVTQTPSHQVTQMGQEVILRCVPISNHLYFYWYRQILGQKVEFLVSFYNNEISEKSEIFDDQFSVERPDGSNFTLKIRSTKLEDSAMYFCASRDLRQGSTEAFFGQGTRLTVV.

The V and J genes are TRBV29-1 and TRBJ2-2; 12 bases are shared with TRBD2. CDR3 length: 14 amino acids. Germline V gives CDR1 SQVTM, CDR2 ANQGSEA. With 5 bases clipped from V and 6 bases from J, the junction kept 4 bases outside the gene matches. CDR3: CSVRTSGESGELFF. DNA for the CDR3: TGCAGCGTTAGGACTAGCGGGGAGTCCGGGGAGCTGTTTTTT.

There are a few counts of this clone. The CDR3 loop is CASEKGQGGMAGYTF. CDR3 in DNA: TGTGCCAGCGAAAAAGGACAGGGTGGAATGGCTGGCTACACCTTC. The V gene is TRBV4-2, the J gene TRBJ1-2; 8 nucleotides agree with TRBD1. This CDR3 comprises 15 residues. With 8 bases clipped from V and 7 bases from J, the junction kept 15 bases outside the gene matches. Looked up from germline, CDR1 is LGHNA and CDR2 is YNFKEQ.

This clone was seen once. The chain couples TRBV7-9 to TRBJ1-5; D is undetermined. V was shortened by 4 bases and J by 4 bases, with 5 bases between the two germline ends. The V gene's germline CDR1 is SEHNR and CDR2 FQNEAQ (reference sequence). The CDR3 is 12 amino acids. The DNA for the CDR3 is TGTGCCAGCAGCTCAATTAATCAGCCCCAGCATTTT. It yields the protein CASSSINQPQHF. Drawing the rest from reference TRBV7-9 and TRBJ1-5, the complete variable domain is DTGVSQNPRHKITKRGQNVTFRCDPISEHNRLYWYRQTLGQGPEFLTYFQNEAQLEKSRLLSDRFSAERPKGSFSTLEIQRTEQGDSAMYLCASSSINQPQHFGDGTRLSIL.

This rearrangement joins TRBV27 to TRBJ1-6; D ambiguous. Germline CDR1 MNHEY, CDR2 SMNVEV (reference sequence). This CDR3 is built from 12 residues. Trimming cost V 8 bases and J 7 bases, with 9 bases left between them. The CDR3 is CASQSPNSPLHF. CDR3 sequence (DNA): TGTGCCAGCCAAAGCCCCAATTCACCCCTCCACTTT.

CDR3 in amino acids: CASLPRTSGLSTDTQYF. In DNA, the CDR3 is TGTGCCAGCCTGCCGAGGACTAGCGGGCTTTCCACAGATACGCAGTATTTT. The chain couples TRBV7-9 to TRBJ2-3; 11 bases match TRBD2. CDR1 is SEHNR and CDR2 is FQNEAQ in the germline V gene (reference sequence). Trimming took 8 bases from V and 2 from J; bases not matched to a gene: 12. This CDR3 comprises 17 residues.

The V and J genes are TRBV19 and TRBJ2-3; the match to TRBD2 covers 7 bases. The CDR3 consists of 16 residues. The J segment lost 4 bases and the V segment lost 8 bases, leaving 15 bases of the junction unmatched. Germline assignment: CDR1 LNHDA and CDR2 SQIVND (reference sequence). The CDR3 bases are TGTGCCAGTGCCCTCCTAGGCGGGAGCGGAGCAGATACGCAGTATTTT. Protein sequence: CASALLGGSGADTQYF.

The chain employs TRBV10-2 and TRBJ2-5; TRBD2 matches 10 bases. The DNA end lines up better with TRBJ2-7; the J call may be wrong. The CDR3 is made up of 14 amino acids. Per germline, CDR1 WSHSY and CDR2 SAAADI. The CDR3 bases are TGCGCCAGCAGTGAATCAGCGGGAGGGAGCGAGCAGTACTTC. This translates into CASSESAGGSEQYF.

V is TRBV7-9 and J is TRBJ1-2; a possible D gene is TRBD1 (6 bases). In germline, CDR1 is SEHNR, CDR2 FQNEAQ (reference sequence). V gave up 5 bases and J gave up 4 bases, with 14 bases separating them. The CDR3 spans 14 residues. The CDR3 DNA reads as TGTGCCAGCAGCCGGGACATCAGGGTCTATGGCTACACCTTC. Translating gives CASSRDIRVYGYTF. The variable domain in full, completed from reference TRBV7-9 and TRBJ1-2, reads DTGVSQNPRHKITKRGQNVTFRCDPISEHNRLYWYRQTLGQGPEFLTYFQNEAQLEKSRLLSDRFSAERPKGSFSTLEIQRTEQGDSAMYLCASSRDIRVYGYTFGSGTRLTVV.